This T cell receptor beta chain was sequenced in a study of CD8+ T cells in alopecia areata. Study overall: Treated individuals took tofacitinib by mouth, 5 to 10 mg twice daily.

The treatment: oral pan-JAK inhibitor, 5-10 mg twice daily. Extracted RNA was reverse transcribed, and the resulting cDNA served as sequencing template. Clones were read by immunoSEQ multiplex PCR, and TCRdb kept only the in-frame ones, dropping some. Of 190,000 or so clones detected, roughly 50% appear once; the ten largest clones hold roughly 12%. This clone was detected a few times. The sequencing used CD8+ T cells sorted from blood, collected at week 24, from a patient treated with tofacitinib. The sequence derives from a human donor with alopecia areata.

CDR3 protein: CASRQRGGKYSEQFF. CDR3 DNA: TGCGCCAGCAGGCAACGGGGGGGCAAATACAGCGAGCAGTTCTTC. The chain combines TRBV4-1 with TRBJ2-1, with TRBD2 identical over 8 bases. Germline CDR1 is MGHRA and CDR2 is YSYEKL. V gave up 6 bases and J gave up 10 bases; unmatched junction bases: 14. The CDR3 is made up of 15 amino acids.